The subject of this entry is one TCR beta chain. The junction does not match germline at one end; this may be a read error. This CDR3 has 15 residues. Germline CDR1 LNHNV, CDR2 YYDKDF (reference sequence). This sample was included in a study of blood T cells in healthy people across ages. Study-wide background: Capture by template switching was about one barcoded beta molecule per two T cells.

PCR was performed a second time for about 7 to 11 cycles using a sample-barcoded 5' primer and a J-beta primer mix. TCRdb processed the 5' RACE reads anew with MiXCR; each CDR3 protein has one entry. In the table there are some 1.8 million distinct CDR3 sequences, around 42% of which are singletons. The rearrangement joins TRBV15 to TRBJ2-7, with a weak D call TRBD2 (6 bases). The receptor comes from a human donor in good health. Sample: blood. This CDR3 reads CATSRTSSSSYGQYF. For the CDR3, the DNA is TGTGCCACCAGCAGAACTAGCTCGAGCTCCTACGGGCAGTACTTC.